This T cell receptor (beta chain) comes out of a study of T cell repertoires in cytomegalovirus infection. Overall study findings and caveats: Ex vivo responses were dominated by HLA-C-restricted CMV-specific TCR beta clonotypes.

TCRdb called the reads again in MiXCR, with one record for every CDR3 protein. Of fewer than 300,000 distinct CDR3 sequences in the sample, more than 20% were seen once. From germline, CDR1 is SGHRS and CDR2 YFSETQ. This CDR3 is 13 amino acids long. Trimming left V 0 bases short and J 5 bases short, with 8 bases between. This clonotype was counted many times. Its cognate antigen is unknown. V gene TRBV5-1 combines with J gene TRBJ2-5, with D hard to call. The sample taken for sequencing was PBMCs. This receptor was obtained from a human donor in good health (CMV status not recorded). Some clones in this sample may be carry-over from other donors' samples. CDR3 nucleotides: TGCGCCAGCAGCTTGGAAGGAGAGGAGACCCAGTACTTC. Its translation is CASSLEGEETQYF.